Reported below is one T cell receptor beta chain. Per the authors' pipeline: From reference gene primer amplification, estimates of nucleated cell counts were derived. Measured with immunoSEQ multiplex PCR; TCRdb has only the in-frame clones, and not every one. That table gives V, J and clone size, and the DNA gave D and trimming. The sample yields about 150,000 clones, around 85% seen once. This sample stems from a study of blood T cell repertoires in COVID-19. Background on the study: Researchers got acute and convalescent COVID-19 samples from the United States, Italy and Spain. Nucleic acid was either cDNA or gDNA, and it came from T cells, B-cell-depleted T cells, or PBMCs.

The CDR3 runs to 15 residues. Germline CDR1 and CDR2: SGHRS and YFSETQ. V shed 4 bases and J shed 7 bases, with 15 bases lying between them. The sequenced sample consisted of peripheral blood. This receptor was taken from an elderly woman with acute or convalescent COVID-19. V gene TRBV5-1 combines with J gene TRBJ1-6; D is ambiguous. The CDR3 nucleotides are TGCGCCAGCAGCGTAGGGATGACGGGGAATTCACCCCTCCACTTT. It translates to CASSVGMTGNSPLHF.